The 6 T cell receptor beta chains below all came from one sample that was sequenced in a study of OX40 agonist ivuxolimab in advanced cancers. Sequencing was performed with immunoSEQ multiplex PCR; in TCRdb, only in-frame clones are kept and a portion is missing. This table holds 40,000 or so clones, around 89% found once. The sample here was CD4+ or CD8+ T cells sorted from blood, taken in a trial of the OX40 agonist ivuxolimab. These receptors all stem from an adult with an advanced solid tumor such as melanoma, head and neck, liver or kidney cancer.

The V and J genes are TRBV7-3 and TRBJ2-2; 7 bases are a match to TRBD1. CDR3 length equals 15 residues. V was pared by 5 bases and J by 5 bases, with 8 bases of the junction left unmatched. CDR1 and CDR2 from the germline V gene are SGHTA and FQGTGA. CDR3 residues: CASSPTTGTTGELFF. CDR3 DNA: TGTGCCAGCAGCCCTACGACAGGGACGACCGGGGAGCTGTTTTTT.

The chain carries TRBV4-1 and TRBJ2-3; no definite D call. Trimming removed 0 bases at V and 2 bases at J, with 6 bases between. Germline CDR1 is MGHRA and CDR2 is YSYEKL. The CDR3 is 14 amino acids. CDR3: CASSQDPNTDTQYF. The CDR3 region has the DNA TGCGCCAGCAGCCAAGATCCGAACACAGATACGCAGTATTTT.

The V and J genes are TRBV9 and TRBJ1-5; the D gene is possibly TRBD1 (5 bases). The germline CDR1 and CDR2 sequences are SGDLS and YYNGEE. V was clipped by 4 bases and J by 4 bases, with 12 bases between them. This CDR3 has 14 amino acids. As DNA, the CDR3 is TGTGCCAGCAGCCCCCCTCGGGGGAATCAGCCCCAGCATTTT. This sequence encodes CASSPPRGNQPQHF. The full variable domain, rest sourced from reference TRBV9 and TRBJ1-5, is DSGVTQTPKHLITATGQRVTLRCSPRSGDLSVYWYQQSLDQGLQFLIQYYNGEERAKGNILERFSAQQFPDLHSELNLSSLELGDSALYFCASSPPRGNQPQHFGDGTRLSIL.

CDR3 region: CASSQERWGTGVYNEQFF. The CDR3 region has the DNA TGCGCCAGCAGCCAAGAAAGGTGGGGGACAGGGGTTTACAATGAGCAGTTCTTC. The chain couples TRBV4-3 to TRBJ2-1; the match to TRBD1 covers 10 bases. There are 18 residues in the CDR3. Germline V lookup: CDR1 LGHNA, CDR2 YSLEER. With V trimmed by 0 bases and J by 4 bases, 9 bases remained unmatched.

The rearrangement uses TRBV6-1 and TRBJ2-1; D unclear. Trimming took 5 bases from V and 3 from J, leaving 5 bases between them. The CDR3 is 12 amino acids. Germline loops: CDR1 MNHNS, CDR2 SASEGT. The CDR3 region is CASSPIYNEQFF. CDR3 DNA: TGTGCCAGCAGTCCGATCTACAATGAGCAGTTCTTC.

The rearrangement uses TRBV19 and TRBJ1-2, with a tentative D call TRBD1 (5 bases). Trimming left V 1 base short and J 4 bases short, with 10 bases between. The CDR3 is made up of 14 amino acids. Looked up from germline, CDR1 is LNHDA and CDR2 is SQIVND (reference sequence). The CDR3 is CASSIVGTSYGYTF. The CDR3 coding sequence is TGTGCCAGTAGTATAGTCGGGACCTCCTATGGCTACACCTTC.